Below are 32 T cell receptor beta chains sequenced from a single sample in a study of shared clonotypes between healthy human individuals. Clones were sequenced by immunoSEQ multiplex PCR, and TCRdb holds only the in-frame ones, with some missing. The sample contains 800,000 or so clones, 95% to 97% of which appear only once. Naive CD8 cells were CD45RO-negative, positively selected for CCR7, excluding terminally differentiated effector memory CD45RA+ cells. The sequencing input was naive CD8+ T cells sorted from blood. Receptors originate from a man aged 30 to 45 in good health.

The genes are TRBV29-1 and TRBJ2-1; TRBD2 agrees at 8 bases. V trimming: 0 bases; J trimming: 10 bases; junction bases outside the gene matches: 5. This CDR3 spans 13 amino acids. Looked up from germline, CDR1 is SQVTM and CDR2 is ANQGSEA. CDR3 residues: CSVEDLSGSEQFF. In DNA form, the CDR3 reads TGCAGCGTTGAAGATCTCAGCGGGAGCGAGCAGTTCTTC.

The CDR3 DNA is TGTGCCAGCAGCTTAGGGCTAAACACCATATATTTT. Its protein is CASSLGLNTIYF. The chain employs TRBV7-6 and TRBJ1-3; D unclear. The V gene's germline CDR1 is SGHVS and CDR2 FNYEAQ. The V gene lost 1 base and the J gene lost 6 bases, with 4 bases spanning the gap. This CDR3 is 12 amino acids long. Supplemented by reference TRBV7-6 and TRBJ1-3, the full variable domain reads GAGVSQSPRYKVTKRGQDVALRCDPISGHVSLYWYRQALGQGPEFLTYFNYEAQQDKSGLPNDRFSAERPEGSISTLTIQRTEQRDSAMYRCASSLGLNTIYFGEGSWLTVV.

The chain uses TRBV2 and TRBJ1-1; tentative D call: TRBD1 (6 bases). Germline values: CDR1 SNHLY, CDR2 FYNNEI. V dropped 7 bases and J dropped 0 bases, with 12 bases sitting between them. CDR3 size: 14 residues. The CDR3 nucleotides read TGTGCCAGCACTGGACAGAACATGAACACTGAAGCTTTCTTT. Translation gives CASTGQNMNTEAFF.

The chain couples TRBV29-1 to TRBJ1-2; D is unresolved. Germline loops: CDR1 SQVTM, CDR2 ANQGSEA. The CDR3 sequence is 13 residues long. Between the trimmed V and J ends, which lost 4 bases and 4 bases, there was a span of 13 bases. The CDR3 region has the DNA TGCAGCGTTGGCCAGCAAGAAACCTATGGCTACACCTTC. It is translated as CSVGQQETYGYTF.

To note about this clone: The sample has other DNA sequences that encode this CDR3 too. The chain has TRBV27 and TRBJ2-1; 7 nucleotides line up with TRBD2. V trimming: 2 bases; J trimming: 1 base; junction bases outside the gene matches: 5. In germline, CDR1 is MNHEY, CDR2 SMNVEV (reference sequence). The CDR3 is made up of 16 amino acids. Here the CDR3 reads CASSLGVAGSYNEQFF. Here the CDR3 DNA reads TGTGCCAGCAGTTTAGGAGTAGCGGGTTCCTACAATGAGCAGTTCTTC.

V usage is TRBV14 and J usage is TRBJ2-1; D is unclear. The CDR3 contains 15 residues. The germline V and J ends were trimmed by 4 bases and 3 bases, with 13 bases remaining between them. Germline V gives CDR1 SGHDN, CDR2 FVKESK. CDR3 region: CASSRRTSDYNEQFF. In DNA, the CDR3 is TGTGCCAGCAGCCGGCGTACCTCAGACTACAATGAGCAGTTCTTC.

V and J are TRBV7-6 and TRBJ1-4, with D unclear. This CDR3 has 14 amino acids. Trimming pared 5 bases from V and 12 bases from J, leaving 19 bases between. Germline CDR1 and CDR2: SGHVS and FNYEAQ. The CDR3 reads CASSLKSAPVELFF. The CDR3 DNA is TGTGCCAGCAGCCTCAAATCGGCCCCGGTGGAACTGTTTTTT.

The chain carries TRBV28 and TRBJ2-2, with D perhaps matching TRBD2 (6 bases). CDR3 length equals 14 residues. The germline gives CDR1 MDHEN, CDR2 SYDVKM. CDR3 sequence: CATRGRDSPGELFF. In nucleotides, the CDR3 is TGTGCGACGAGGGGCCGGGACTCTCCCGGGGAGCTGTTTTTT.

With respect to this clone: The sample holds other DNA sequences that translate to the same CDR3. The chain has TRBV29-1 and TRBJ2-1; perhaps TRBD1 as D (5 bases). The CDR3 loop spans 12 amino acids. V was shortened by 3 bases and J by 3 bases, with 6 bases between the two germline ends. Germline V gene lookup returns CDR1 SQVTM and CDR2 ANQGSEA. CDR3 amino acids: CSVEGRYNEQFF. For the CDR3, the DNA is TGCAGCGTTGAGGGGCGCTACAATGAGCAGTTCTTC.

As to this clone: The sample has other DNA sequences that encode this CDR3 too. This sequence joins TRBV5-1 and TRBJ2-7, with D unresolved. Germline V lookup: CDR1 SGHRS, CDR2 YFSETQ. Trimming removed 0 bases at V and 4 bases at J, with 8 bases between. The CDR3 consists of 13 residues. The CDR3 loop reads CASSLGQNYEQYF. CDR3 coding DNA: TGCGCCAGCAGCTTGGGGCAGAATTACGAGCAGTACTTC.

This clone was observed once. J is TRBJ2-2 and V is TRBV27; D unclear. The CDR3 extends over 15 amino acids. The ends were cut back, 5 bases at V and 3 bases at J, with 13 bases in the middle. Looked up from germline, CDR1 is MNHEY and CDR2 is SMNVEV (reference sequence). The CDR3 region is CASSPTRAYTGELFF. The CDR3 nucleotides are TGTGCCAGCAGTCCGACACGGGCATACACCGGGGAGCTGTTTTTT.

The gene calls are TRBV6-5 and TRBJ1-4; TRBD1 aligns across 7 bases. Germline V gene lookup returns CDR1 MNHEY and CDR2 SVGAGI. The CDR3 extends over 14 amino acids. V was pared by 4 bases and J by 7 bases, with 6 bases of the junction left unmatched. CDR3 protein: CASSSEGAGEKLFF. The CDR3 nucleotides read TGTGCCAGCAGTTCAGAGGGGGCAGGTGAAAAACTGTTTTTT.

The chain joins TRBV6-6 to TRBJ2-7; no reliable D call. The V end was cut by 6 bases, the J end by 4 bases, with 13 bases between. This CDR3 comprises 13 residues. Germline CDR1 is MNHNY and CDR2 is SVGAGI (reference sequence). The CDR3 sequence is CASRINNWYEQYF. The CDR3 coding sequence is TGTGCCAGCAGGATTAACAACTGGTACGAGCAGTACTTC.

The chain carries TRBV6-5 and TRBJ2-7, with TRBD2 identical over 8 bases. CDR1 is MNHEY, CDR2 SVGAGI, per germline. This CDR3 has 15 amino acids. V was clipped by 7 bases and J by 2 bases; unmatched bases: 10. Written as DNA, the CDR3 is TGTGCCAGCAACACGGGGGGGGGCTTGCCCTACGAGCAGTACTTC. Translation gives CASNTGGGLPYEQYF.

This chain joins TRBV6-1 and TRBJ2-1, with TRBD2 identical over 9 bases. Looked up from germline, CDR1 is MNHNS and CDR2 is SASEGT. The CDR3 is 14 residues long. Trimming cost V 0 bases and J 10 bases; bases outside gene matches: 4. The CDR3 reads CASSEAATSGEQFF. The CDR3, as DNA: TGTGCCAGCAGTGAAGCTGCAACTAGCGGGGAGCAGTTCTTC.

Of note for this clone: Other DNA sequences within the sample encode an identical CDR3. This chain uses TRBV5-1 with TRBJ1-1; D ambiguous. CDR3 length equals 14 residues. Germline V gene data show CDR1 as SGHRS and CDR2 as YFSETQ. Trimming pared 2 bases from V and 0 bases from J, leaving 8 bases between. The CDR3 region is CASSFRGMNTEAFF. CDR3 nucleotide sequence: TGCGCCAGCAGCTTCCGGGGAATGAACACTGAAGCTTTCTTT.

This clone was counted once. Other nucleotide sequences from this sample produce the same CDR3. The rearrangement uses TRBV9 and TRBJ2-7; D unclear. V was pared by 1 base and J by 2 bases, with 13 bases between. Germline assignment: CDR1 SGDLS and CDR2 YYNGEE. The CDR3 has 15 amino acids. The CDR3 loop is CASSVFGGSAYEQYF. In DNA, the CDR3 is TGTGCCAGCAGCGTATTCGGCGGATCTGCCTACGAGCAGTACTTC.

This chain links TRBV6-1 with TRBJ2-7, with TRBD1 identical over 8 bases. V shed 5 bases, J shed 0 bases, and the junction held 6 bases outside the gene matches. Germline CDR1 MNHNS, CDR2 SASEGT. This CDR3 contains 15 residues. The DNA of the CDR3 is TGTGCCAGCAGTAAGACAGGGGCGTCCTCCTACGAGCAGTACTTC. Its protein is CASSKTGASSYEQYF.

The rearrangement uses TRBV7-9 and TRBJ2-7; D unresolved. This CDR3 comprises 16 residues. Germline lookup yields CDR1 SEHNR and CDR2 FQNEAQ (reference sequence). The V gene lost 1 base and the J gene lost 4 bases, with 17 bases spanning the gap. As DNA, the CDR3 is TGTGCCAGCAGCTTAGGAGAAGGACCTAGAGAATACGAGCAGTACTTC. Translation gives CASSLGEGPREYEQYF.

The CDR3 region has the DNA TGTGCCACCCTCGCGGACAGAAACGAGCAGTACTTC. As protein: CATLADRNEQYF. The chain is built from TRBV28 and TRBJ2-7; possibly TRBD1 for D (6 bases). V shed 10 bases and J shed 5 bases, with 15 bases lying between them. Germline V gives CDR1 MDHEN, CDR2 SYDVKM. This CDR3 is 12 amino acids long.

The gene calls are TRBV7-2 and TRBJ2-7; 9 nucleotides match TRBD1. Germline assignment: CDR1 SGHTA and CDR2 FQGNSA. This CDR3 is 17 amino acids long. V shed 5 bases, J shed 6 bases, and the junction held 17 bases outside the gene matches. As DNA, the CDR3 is TGTGCCAGCAGCCCCCACCTTGGGACAGGGAAAGGTTTCGAGCAGTACTTC. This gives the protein CASSPHLGTGKGFEQYF.

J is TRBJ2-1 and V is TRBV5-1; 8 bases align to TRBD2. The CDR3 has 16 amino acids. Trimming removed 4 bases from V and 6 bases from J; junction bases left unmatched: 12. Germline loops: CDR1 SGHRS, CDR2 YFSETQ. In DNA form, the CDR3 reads TGCGCCAGCAGCCCGCTCCAAGCGGGAGATGGCAATGAGCAGTTCTTC. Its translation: CASSPLQAGDGNEQFF.

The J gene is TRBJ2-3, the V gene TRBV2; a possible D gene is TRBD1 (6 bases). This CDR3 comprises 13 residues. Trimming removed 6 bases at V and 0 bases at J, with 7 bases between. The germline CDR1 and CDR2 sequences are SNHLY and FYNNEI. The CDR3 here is CASRDRSTDTQYF. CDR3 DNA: TGTGCCAGCAGGGACAGAAGCACAGATACGCAGTATTTT.

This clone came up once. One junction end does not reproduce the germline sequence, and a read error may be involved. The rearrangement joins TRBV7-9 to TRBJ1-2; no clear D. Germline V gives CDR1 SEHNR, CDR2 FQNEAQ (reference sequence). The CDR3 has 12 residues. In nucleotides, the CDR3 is TGTGCCAGCAGCTTAGAAACGGGTTTGTCCCACTTC. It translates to CASSLETGLSHF.

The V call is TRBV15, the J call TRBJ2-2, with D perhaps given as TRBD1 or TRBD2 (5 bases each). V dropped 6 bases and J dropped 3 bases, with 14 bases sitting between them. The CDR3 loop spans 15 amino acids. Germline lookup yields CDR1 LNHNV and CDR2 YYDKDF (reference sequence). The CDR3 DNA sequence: TGTGCCACCAGTCAGAGGGGTCGTGACACCGGGGAGCTGTTTTTT. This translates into CATSQRGRDTGELFF.

The CDR3 DNA sequence: TGTGCCAGCAGTTTATCAGTCTCCGGGGAGCAGTACTTC. This translates into CASSLSVSGEQYF. V is TRBV27 and J is TRBJ2-7; D remains ambiguous. Trimming removed 0 bases from V and 7 bases from J, with 10 bases in between. The CDR3 is made up of 13 amino acids. Germline V CDR1 and CDR2: MNHEY, SMNVEV (reference sequence).

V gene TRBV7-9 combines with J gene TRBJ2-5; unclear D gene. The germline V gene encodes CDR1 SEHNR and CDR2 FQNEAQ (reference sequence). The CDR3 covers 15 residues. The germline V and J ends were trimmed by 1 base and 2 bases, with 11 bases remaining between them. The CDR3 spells CASSLVSQSQETQYF. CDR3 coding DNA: TGTGCCAGCAGCTTAGTTAGTCAGTCACAAGAGACCCAGTACTTC.

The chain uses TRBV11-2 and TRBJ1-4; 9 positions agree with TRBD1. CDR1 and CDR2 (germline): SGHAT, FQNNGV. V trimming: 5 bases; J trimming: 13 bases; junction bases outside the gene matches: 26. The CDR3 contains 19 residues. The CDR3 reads CASSKTGTGSTSEREGLFF. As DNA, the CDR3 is TGTGCCAGCAGCAAAACCGGGACAGGGTCAACCTCGGAGAGAGAAGGACTGTTTTTT.

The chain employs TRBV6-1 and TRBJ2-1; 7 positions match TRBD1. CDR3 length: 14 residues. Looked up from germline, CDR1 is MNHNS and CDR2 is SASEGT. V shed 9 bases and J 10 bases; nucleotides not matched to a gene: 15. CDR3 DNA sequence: TGTGCCAGTATGAAGGACAGGCCTTTGCTAGAGCAGTTCTTC. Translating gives CASMKDRPLLEQFF.

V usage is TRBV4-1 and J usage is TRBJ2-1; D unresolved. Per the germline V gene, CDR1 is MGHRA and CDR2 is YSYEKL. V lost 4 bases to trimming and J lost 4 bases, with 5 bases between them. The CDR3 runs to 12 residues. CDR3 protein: CASSRGYNEQFF. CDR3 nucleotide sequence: TGCGCCAGCAGCCGGGGATACAATGAGCAGTTCTTC.

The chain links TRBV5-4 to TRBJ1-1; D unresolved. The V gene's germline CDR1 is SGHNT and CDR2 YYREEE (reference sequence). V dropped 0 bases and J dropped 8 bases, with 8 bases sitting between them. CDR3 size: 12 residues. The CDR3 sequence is CASSLGAVEAFF. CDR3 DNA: TGTGCCAGCAGCTTGGGGGCGGTAGAAGCTTTCTTT.

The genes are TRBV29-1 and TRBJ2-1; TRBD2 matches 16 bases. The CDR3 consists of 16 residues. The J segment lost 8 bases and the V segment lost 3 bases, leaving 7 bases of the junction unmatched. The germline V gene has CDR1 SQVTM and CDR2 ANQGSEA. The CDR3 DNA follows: TGCAGCGTTGACCCGGGACTAGCGGGAGGGAAGGATGAGCAGTTCTTC. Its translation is CSVDPGLAGGKDEQFF.